A selection of T cell receptor beta chains follows, all from one sample in a study of CD8 T cells in Susac syndrome. TCRdb re-called the immunoSEQ multiplex PCR reads through MiXCR, storing one row per CDR3 protein. The table shows roughly 44,000 distinct CDR3 sequences, with roughly 93% occurring only once. Sequencing input: CD8+ T cells from PBMCs. Receptors were obtained from a human donor in good health. Both conserved end residues are part of each CDR3. A D gene is named only where the DNA matches it firmly. Clone size is shown for a subset of rows, as once, few, many or a class of expanded clone.

D gene	J gene	clone size	V gene	CDR3 length	CDR3 DNA	CDR3 protein
-	TRBJ2-4	-	TRBV28	15	TGTGCCAGCAGTTTGTATCGGGGAACCAAAAACATTCAGTACTTC	CASSLYRGTKNIQYF
-	TRBJ2-7	once	TRBV5-6	17	TGTGCCAGCAGCTTGATGAGCTTGAACCGAGTCTCCTACGAGCAGTACTTC	CASSLMSLNRVSYEQYF
-	TRBJ2-3	-	TRBV29-1	15	TGCAGCGTTGATCTTAAACAGGGAGGAACAGATACGCAGTATTTT	CSVDLKQGGTDTQYF
TRBD2	TRBJ2-3	-	TRBV7-8	14	TGTGCCAGCAGCCCCTTAGCGGGGCCAGATACGCAGTATTTT	CASSPLAGPDTQYF
-	TRBJ2-7	-	TRBV7-6	14	TGTGCCAGCAGTTCACAGGGACCTTCCTACGAGCAGTACTTC	CASSSQGPSYEQYF
TRBD2	TRBJ2-1	-	TRBV2	14	TGTGCCAGCAGTGCCCCGGGACTAGCGGGAGGCTGTATCTTC	CASSAPGLAGGCIF
TRBD1	TRBJ1-1	-	TRBV20-1	17	TGCAGTGCTAGAGATCGCGACAGGGGGCTTTCGAACACTGAAGCTTTCTTT	CSARDRDRGLSNTEAFF
TRBD1	TRBJ2-7	-	TRBV7-2	13	TGTGCCAGCAGCTTAGGGGACAGGGGCTCCGCGTACTTC	CASSLGDRGSAYF
TRBD1	TRBJ1-5	-	TRBV7-9	15	TGTGCCAGCAGCGCCGGACAGGGGGCCAATCAGCCCCAGCATTTT	CASSAGQGANQPQHF
-	TRBJ2-1	-	TRBV25-1	14	TGTGCCAGCAGTGACAGCCCAGGCGGGAATGAGCAGTTCTTC	CASSDSPGGNEQFF
TRBD2	TRBJ2-5	-	TRBV19	14	TGTGCCAGTGAAGGAGCGGGAGGTTTGGAGACCCAGTACTTC	CASEGAGGLETQYF
-	TRBJ2-1	-	TRBV4-2	14	TGTGCCAGCAGCCAAGATAGCGTACCCAATGAGCAGTTCTTC	CASSQDSVPNEQFF
-	TRBJ2-1	-	TRBV11-2	11	TGTGCCAGCAGCTGGGGGGAGTTGCAGTTCTTC	CASSWGELQFF
-	TRBJ2-2	-	TRBV28	15	TGTGCCACCGACCCCAGGGGGGTGAACACCGGGGAGCTGTTTTTT	CATDPRGVNTGELFF
-	TRBJ2-1	-	TRBV5-1	14	TGCGCCAGCAGCTTGGCCCTTGCGGTTGGTGAGCAGTTCTTC	CASSLALAVGEQFF
TRBD1	TRBJ2-5	-	TRBV28	14	TGTGCCAGCAGCCTTGGGACAGGGGAAGAGACCCAGTACTTC	CASSLGTGEETQYF
TRBD2	TRBJ2-1	-	TRBV6-4	15	TGTGCCAGCAGTGTCTCTAGCGGGAGTTCAAATGAGCAGTTCTTC	CASSVSSGSSNEQFF
TRBD1	TRBJ2-7	-	TRBV6-1	16	TGTGCCAGCAGTATTCCGACAGGGGTTGTCTCCTACGAGCAGTACTTC	CASSIPTGVVSYEQYF
-	TRBJ2-7	-	TRBV5-6	13	TGTGCCAGCAGCTGGGGGGATTCCTACGAGCAGTACTTC	CASSWGDSYEQYF
-	TRBJ2-5	-	TRBV20-1	12	TGCAGTAGAGTGGTTGCCCAAGAGACCCAGTACTTC	CSRVVAQETQYF
-	TRBJ1-2	-	TRBV28	14	TGTGCCAGCGAAAAGCCACAGCCATACCGTGGCTACACCTTC	CASEKPQPYRGYTF
TRBD1	TRBJ1-5	-	TRBV4-1	14	TGCGCCAGCAGCCAGTCGACAGGGGGCCAGCCCCAGCATTTT	CASSQSTGGQPQHF
-	TRBJ2-4	-	TRBV6-6	13	TGTGCCTCTGGGGGGGGCTCCAAAAACATTCAGTACTTC	CASGGGSKNIQYF
-	TRBJ1-3	-	TRBV7-9	15	TGTGCCAGCAGCGTAGGAGCGAGCTCTGGAAACACCATATATTTT	CASSVGASSGNTIYF
-	TRBJ2-7	-	TRBV5-6	13	TGTGCCAGCAGCCCAGGGGGGGCCTACGAGCAGTACTTC	CASSPGGAYEQYF
TRBD2	TRBJ2-2	once	TRBV7-9	19	TGTGCCAGCAGCTTTTTATGGGCTAGCGGGAGCCATAACACCGGGGAGCTGTTTTTT	CASSFLWASGSHNTGELFF
TRBD1	TRBJ2-7	-	TRBV12-3/TRBV12-4	14	TGTGCCAGCAGCCATACAGGGGGCTCCTACGAGCAGTACTTC	CASSHTGGSYEQYF
-	TRBJ1-1	-	TRBV12-3/TRBV12-4	14	TGTGCCAGCAGTTTGAAGGCCACTAACACTGAAGCTTTCTTT	CASSLKATNTEAFF
-	TRBJ2-7	once	TRBV25-1	12	TGTGCCAGCAGTGGTAGCCTTGGCGAGCAGTACTTC	CASSGSLGEQYF
-	TRBJ2-1	-	TRBV4-1	13	TGCGCCAGCAGCCAAGACGGAACGTATGAGCAGTTCTTC	CASSQDGTYEQFF
-	TRBJ2-7	-	TRBV28	14	TGTGCCAGCAGTATCTACAGGAGCTCCTACGAGCAGTACTTC	CASSIYRSSYEQYF
-	TRBJ1-3	-	TRBV2	15	TGTGCCAGCAGTATACTTAACAGCGCTGGAAACACCATATATTTT	CASSILNSAGNTIYF
TRBD1	TRBJ1-2	-	TRBV4-1	15	TGCGCCAGCAGCCGGATCATAGGGGGCGCTTATGGCTACACCTTC	CASSRIIGGAYGYTF
-	TRBJ2-7	-	TRBV5-4	12	TGTGCCAGCAGCTTCGGGTTTTACGAGCAGTACTTC	CASSFGFYEQYF
-	TRBJ1-1	-	TRBV29-1	12	TGCAGCGTTGTGGGGAGTCGACCTGAAGCTTTCTTT	CSVVGSRPEAFF
-	TRBJ1-2	-	TRBV2	12	TGTGCCATCGAGCGGGGGTATTATGGCTACACCTTC	CAIERGYYGYTF
TRBD2	TRBJ2-1	once	TRBV29-1	17	TGCAGCGTTGAACCCCCCGCTAGCGGGAGGGCCGGGGATGAGCAGTTCTTC	CSVEPPASGRAGDEQFF
-	TRBJ1-1	-	TRBV9	14	TGTGCCAGCAGCGTAGCACCCTCGGGGGCTGAAGCTTTCTTT	CASSVAPSGAEAFF
-	TRBJ1-1	-	TRBV28	12	TGTGCCAGCGGCCCGGGGACACCTGAAGCTTTCTTT	CASGPGTPEAFF
-	TRBJ2-7	-	TRBV5-6	15	TGTGCCAGCAGCTTGCGTTCCAGGAGCTCCTACGAGCAGTACTTC	CASSLRSRSSYEQYF
-	TRBJ1-1	once	TRBV10-3	13	TGTGCCATCAGTGAGTCTTTGGAGACTGAAGCTTTCTTT	CAISESLETEAFF
-	TRBJ2-1	-	TRBV2	12	TGTGCCAGCGGTCCTGGCTACAATGAGCAGTTCTTC	CASGPGYNEQFF
TRBD1	TRBJ2-7	-	TRBV5-4	17	TGTGCCAGCAGCCCCGGGACAGGATTTTCTCAGTTATACGAGCAGTACTTC	CASSPGTGFSQLYEQYF
-	TRBJ2-7	-	TRBV27	15	TGTGCCAGCAGTTTCGGAGGGGGGGATCGTTCCGAGCAGTACTTC	CASSFGGGDRSEQYF
TRBD2	TRBJ2-7	-	TRBV9	14	TGTGCCAGCAGCGTAGGACTAGCGGGAAACGAGCAGTACTTC	CASSVGLAGNEQYF
-	TRBJ2-1	-	TRBV29-1	16	TGCAGCGTTGAAGTCGACGGACAGAGTATACACAATGAGCAGTTCTTC	CSVEVDGQSIHNEQFF
-	TRBJ1-2	-	TRBV7-2	16	TGTGCCAGCAGCTTCAGGTCAGGGGAGGATAACTATGGCTACACCTTC	CASSFRSGEDNYGYTF
TRBD2	TRBJ2-3	-	TRBV28	15	TGTGCCAGCAGTCCGACTAGCGGGAGAACAGATACGCAGTATTTT	CASSPTSGRTDTQYF
TRBD1	TRBJ2-7	-	TRBV27	15	TGTGCCAGCAGTTTGACAGGGGCACCCTGGTACGAGCAGTACTTC	CASSLTGAPWYEQYF
TRBD2	TRBJ2-3	-	TRBV30	15	TGTGCCTGGACCTCGAGCGGGGCCGGAGGAGATACGCAGTATTTT	CAWTSSGAGGDTQYF
-	TRBJ2-4	once	TRBV7-9	14	TGTGCCAGCAGCCCCCGGGTAGCCAAAAACATTCAGTACTTC	CASSPRVAKNIQYF
-	TRBJ1-5	-	TRBV19	12	TGTGCCTCTCTTTCAGGAGGTGGGCCCCAGCATTTT	CASLSGGGPQHF
TRBD2	TRBJ2-3	-	TRBV28	14	TGTGCCAGCAGCGGTGGGGGGGACACAGATACGCAGTATTTT	CASSGGGDTDTQYF
-	TRBJ2-5	-	TRBV5-1	12	TGCGCCAGCAAGTCGGTGTTCGGGGACCAGTACTTC	CASKSVFGDQYF
-	TRBJ1-5	-	TRBV7-8	16	TGTGCCAGCAGCTCAAGAGGGGGGGGCAACAATCAGCCCCAGCATTTT	CASSSRGGGNNQPQHF
-	TRBJ2-2	-	TRBV29-1	13	TGCAGCGTTGAAGGGGAGACACCCGGGGAGCTGTTTTTT	CSVEGETPGELFF
-	TRBJ2-1	-	TRBV20-1	13	TGCAGTGCTAGAGATAGGATAATCCAAGAGCAGTTCTTC	CSARDRIIQEQFF
-	TRBJ1-1	once	TRBV10-3	14	TGTGCCATCACCCCCCCAGGGGTGGTCTTGCGTGCTTTCTTT	CAITPPGVVLRAFF
-	TRBJ2-7	-	TRBV29-1	12	TGCAGCGTTGGAGGGATCTCCTACGAGCAGTACTTC	CSVGGISYEQYF
-	TRBJ1-2	-	TRBV5-4	16	TGTGCCAGCAGCCGGGGGGAAGGACCGGTCTGGTATGGCTACACCTTC	CASSRGEGPVWYGYTF